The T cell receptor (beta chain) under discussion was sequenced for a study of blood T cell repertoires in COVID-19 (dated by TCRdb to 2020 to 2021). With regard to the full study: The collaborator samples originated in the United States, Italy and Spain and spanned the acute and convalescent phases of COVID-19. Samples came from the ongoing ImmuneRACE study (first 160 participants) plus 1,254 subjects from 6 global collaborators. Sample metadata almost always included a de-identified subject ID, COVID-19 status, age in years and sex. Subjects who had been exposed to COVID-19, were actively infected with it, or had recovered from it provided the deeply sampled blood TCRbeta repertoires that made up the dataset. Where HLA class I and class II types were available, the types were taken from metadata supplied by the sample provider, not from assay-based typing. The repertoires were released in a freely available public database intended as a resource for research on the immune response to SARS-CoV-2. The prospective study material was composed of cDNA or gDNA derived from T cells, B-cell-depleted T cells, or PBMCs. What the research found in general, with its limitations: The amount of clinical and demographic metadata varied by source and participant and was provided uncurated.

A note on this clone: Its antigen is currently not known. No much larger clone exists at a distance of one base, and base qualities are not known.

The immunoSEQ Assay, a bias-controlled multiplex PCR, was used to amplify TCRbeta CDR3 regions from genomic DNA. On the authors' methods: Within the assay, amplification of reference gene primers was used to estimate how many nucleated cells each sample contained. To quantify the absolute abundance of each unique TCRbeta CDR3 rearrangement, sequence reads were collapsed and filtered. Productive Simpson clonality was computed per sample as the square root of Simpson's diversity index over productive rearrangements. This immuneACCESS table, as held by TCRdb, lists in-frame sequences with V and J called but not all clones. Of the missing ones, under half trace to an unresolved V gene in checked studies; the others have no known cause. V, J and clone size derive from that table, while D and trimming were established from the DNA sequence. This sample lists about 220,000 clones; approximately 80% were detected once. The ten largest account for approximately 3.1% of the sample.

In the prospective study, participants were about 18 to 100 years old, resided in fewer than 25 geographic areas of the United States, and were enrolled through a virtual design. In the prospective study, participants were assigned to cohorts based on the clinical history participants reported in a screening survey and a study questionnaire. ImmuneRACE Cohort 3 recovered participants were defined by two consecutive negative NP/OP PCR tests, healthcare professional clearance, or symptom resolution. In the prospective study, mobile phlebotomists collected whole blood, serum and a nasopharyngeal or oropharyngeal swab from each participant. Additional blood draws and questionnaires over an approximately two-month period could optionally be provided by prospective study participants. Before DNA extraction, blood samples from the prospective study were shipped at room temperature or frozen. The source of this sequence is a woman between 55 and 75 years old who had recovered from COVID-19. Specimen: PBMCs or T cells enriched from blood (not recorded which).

In nucleotide form, the sequence is TGTGCCAGTAGTATAAAAGGGGTCGTTGGCTACGAGCAGTACTTC. Its amino acids are CASSIKGVVGYEQYF. The chain was built from TRBV19 and TRBJ2-7; the D region possibly corresponds to TRBD1 (5 bases align). The cysteine opens and the phenylalanine closes a CDR3 of 15 amino acids. Only the CDR3 DNA stays, 45 bases, in frame from base 1. V drops 2 bases and J drops 3 bases, leaving 14 bases in between. Reading the germline V gene (reference sequence) gives CDR1 LNHDA and CDR2 SQIVND.